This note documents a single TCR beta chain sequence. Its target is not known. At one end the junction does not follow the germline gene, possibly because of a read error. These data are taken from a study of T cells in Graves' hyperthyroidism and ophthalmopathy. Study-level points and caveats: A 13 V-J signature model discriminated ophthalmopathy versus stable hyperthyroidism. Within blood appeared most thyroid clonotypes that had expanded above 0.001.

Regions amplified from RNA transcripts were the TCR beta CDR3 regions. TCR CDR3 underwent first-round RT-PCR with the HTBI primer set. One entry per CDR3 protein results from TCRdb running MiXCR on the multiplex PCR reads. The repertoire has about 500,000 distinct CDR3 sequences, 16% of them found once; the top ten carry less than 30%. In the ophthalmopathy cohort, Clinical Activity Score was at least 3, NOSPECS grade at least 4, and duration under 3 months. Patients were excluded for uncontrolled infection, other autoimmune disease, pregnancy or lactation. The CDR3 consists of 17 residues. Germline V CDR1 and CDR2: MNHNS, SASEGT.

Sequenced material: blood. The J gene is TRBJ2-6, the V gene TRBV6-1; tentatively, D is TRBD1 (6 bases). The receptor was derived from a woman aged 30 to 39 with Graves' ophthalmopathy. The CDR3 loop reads CASSEGQLHSGDNVLTF. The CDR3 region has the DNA TGTGCCAGCAGCGAAGGACAGCTACATTCTGGGGACAACGTCCTGACTTTC.